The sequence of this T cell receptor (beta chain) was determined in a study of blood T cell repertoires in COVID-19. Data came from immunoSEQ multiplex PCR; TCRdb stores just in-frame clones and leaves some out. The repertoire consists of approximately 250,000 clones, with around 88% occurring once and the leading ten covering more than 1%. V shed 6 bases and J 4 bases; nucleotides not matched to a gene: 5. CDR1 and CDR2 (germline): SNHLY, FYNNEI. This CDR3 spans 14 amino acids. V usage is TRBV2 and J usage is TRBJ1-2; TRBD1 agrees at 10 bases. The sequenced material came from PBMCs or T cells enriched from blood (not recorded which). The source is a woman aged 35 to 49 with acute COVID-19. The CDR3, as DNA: TGTGCCAGCAGACGGGACAGGGGAGGCTATGGCTACACCTTC. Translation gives CASRRDRGGYGYTF.